These 21 T cell receptor beta chains were all obtained from the same sample, sequenced in a study of CD8 T cells in ankylosing spondylitis (TCRdb year 2017). Libraries were made using 5' RACE. Sequencing was performed on an Illumina HiSeq 2500. Clones were called with MiXCR by TCRdb after fastp trimmed the public reads at Q25, and only in-frame beta chains were retained. Each CDR3 protein gets just one entry, which takes the most common genes and DNA from the rows behind it. This sample comprises 200,000 to 250,000 distinct CDR3 sequences, about 10% of them detected only once. The ten largest clones represent roughly a fifth of the sample. Sample: blood, either unsorted or a sorted T cell fraction (not recorded which). These TCRs come from a male donor with ankylosing spondylitis or in good health (not recorded which).

As regards this clonotype: One end of the junction is discordant with germline, which a read error may explain. The rearrangement uses TRBV20-1 and TRBJ2-3, with D perhaps being TRBD1 or TRBD2 (5 bases each). Germline CDR1 DFQATT, CDR2 SNEGSKA (reference sequence). There are 17 residues in the CDR3. CDR3 DNA sequence: TGCTGTGCTAGAGATCTCGGGTGGGGGATGGGCACAGATACGCAGTATTTT. Protein: CCARDLGWGMGTDTQYF.

CDR3 nucleotide sequence: TGCAGTGCTATTTATTCTGAAAAACTGTTTTTT. It is translated as CSAIYSEKLFF. This chain uses TRBV20-1 with TRBJ1-4, with D unclear. This CDR3 spans 11 amino acids. Germline V lookup: CDR1 DFQATT, CDR2 SNEGSKA (reference sequence). V lost 4 bases, J lost 7 bases, and 7 bases lay in between.

As concerns this clonotype: A read error may produce the germline difference seen at one junction end. This sequence joins TRBV15 and TRBJ2-3; unclear D gene. CDR1 is LNHNV and CDR2 is YYDKDF in the germline V gene (reference sequence). The CDR3 runs to 14 residues. CDR3 loop: CAASPYALGDTQYF. DNA of the CDR3: TGTGCCGCCAGCCCTTATGCATTAGGAGATACGCAGTATTTT.

V gene TRBV12-3 or TRBV12-4 combines with J gene TRBJ2-1, with D tentatively TRBD2 (6 bases). The CDR3 has 14 residues. V lost 5 bases, J lost 7 bases, and 15 bases lay in between. The CDR3 loop reads CASSNWDSGNEQFF. For the CDR3, the DNA is TGTGCCAGCAGTAACTGGGACTCGGGGAATGAGCAGTTCTTC.

This clonotype was counted at least ten times. The rearrangement links TRBV2 to TRBJ2-3, with 8 bases identical to TRBD2. V was clipped by 3 bases and J by 4 bases; unmatched bases: 6. The CDR3 has 15 amino acids. Germline CDR1 and CDR2: SNHLY and FYNNEI. The chain's CDR3 is CASSETGGPPDTQYF. DNA for the CDR3: TGTGCCAGCAGTGAGACGGGGGGGCCGCCAGATACGCAGTATTTT.

This clonotype has at least ten counts. The chain has TRBV5-1 and TRBJ2-7; D is ambiguous. From germline, CDR1 is SGHRS and CDR2 YFSETQ. The CDR3 is 12 residues long. The V gene lost 2 bases and the J gene lost 3 bases, with 6 bases spanning the gap. CDR3 sequence reads: CASSFEGYEQYF. The CDR3 DNA reads TGCGCCAGCAGCTTCGAAGGCTACGAGCAGTACTTC.

This clonotype was observed a handful of times. J is TRBJ2-2 and V is TRBV9; the D gene is possibly TRBD2 (6 bases). Trimming stripped 3 bases from V and 4 bases from J, with 13 bases between. From germline, CDR1 is SGDLS and CDR2 YYNGEE. The CDR3 runs 15 residues. This chain's CDR3 is CASSAGMGGTGELFF. The CDR3 DNA is TGTGCCAGCAGCGCCGGGATGGGGGGCACCGGGGAGCTGTTTTTT.

Only a few counts were recorded for this clonotype. The chain carries TRBV20-1 and TRBJ1-2; 7 bases align to TRBD1. V lost 5 bases, J lost 4 bases, and 13 bases stayed unmatched. The germline gives CDR1 DFQATT, CDR2 SNEGSKA (reference sequence). The CDR3 is 15 amino acids. The CDR3 region is CSALPGTANSYGYTF. In DNA form, the CDR3 reads TGCAGTGCTTTACCTGGGACAGCGAACTCCTATGGCTACACCTTC.

V and J are TRBV12-3 or TRBV12-4 and TRBJ1-1; D unresolved. The CDR3 is 11 amino acids. V lost 8 bases to trimming and J lost 0 bases, with 4 bases between them. The CDR3 coding sequence is TGTGCCAGCTTATTGAACACTGAAGCTTTCTTT. Protein sequence: CASLLNTEAFF.

This clonotype has a count of ten or more. The chain carries TRBV7-2 and TRBJ1-5; unclear D gene. In germline, CDR1 is SGHTA, CDR2 FQGNSA. Trimming took off 4 bases at V and 0 bases at J, with 4 bases between the two ends. This CDR3 has 13 residues. CDR3 DNA: TGTGCCAGCAGCTCAGATAGCAATCAGCCCCAGCATTTT. Translation gives CASSSDSNQPQHF.

This clonotype was seen repeatedly, ten times or more. The rearrangement links TRBV20-1 to TRBJ2-4, with D possibly TRBD1 on 6 matching bases. Trimming took off 4 bases at V and 0 bases at J, with 10 bases between the two ends. Per germline, CDR1 DFQATT and CDR2 SNEGSKA (reference sequence). The CDR3 covers 14 residues. CDR3 nucleotides: TGCAGTGCTATTAAAGGGGGAGCCAAAAACATTCAGTACTTC. Residues: CSAIKGGAKNIQYF.

This clonotype occurred many times. V gene TRBV9 combines with J gene TRBJ2-1; 9 bases line up with TRBD1. Unmatched junction bases numbered 7, after V lost 2 bases and J lost 7 bases. CDR1 and CDR2 from the germline V gene are SGDLS and YYNGEE. CDR3 length: 15 residues. The CDR3: CASSVFDRGENEQFF. The CDR3 DNA reads TGTGCCAGCAGCGTTTTCGACAGGGGGGAAAATGAGCAGTTCTTC. Full variable domain (remainder filled in from reference TRBV9 and TRBJ2-1): DSGVTQTPKHLITATGQRVTLRCSPRSGDLSVYWYQQSLDQGLQFLIQYYNGEERAKGNILERFSAQQFPDLHSELNLSSLELGDSALYFCASSVFDRGENEQFFGPGTRLTVL.

V and J are TRBV20-1 and TRBJ2-7; 8 nucleotides line up with TRBD1. CDR1 is DFQATT, CDR2 SNEGSKA, per germline (reference sequence). V was clipped by 2 bases and J by 6 bases; unmatched bases: 12. The CDR3 has 15 amino acids. CDR3 region: CSARKGGQARGEQYF. The DNA for the CDR3 is TGCAGTGCTAGAAAGGGGGGACAGGCGAGGGGCGAGCAGTACTTC.

This clonotype was observed at least ten times. The chain employs TRBV24-1 and TRBJ1-5; 11 bases are shared with TRBD1. This CDR3 is 16 amino acids long. CDR1 is KGHDR, CDR2 SFDVKD, per germline. The junction had 2 bases not matched to a gene; V was cut back by 4 bases and J by 1 base. CDR3 nucleotides: TGTGCCACCAGTGACCGGGACAGGGGGAGCAATCAGCCCCAGCATTTT. This gives the protein CATSDRDRGSNQPQHF.

This clonotype was found a few times. The genes are TRBV20-1 and TRBJ2-7; TRBD2 matches at 12 bases. V was pared by 3 bases and J by 4 bases, with 7 bases of the junction left unmatched. Germline V gene data show CDR1 as DFQATT and CDR2 as SNEGSKA (reference sequence). This CDR3 has 15 residues. The CDR3 DNA reads TGCAGTGCTAGTGACCCCGGGACTAGCGGGTACGAGCAGTACTTC. This encodes CSASDPGTSGYEQYF.

V gene TRBV7-2 combines with J gene TRBJ2-7; D remains ambiguous. Trimming took off 1 base at V and 9 bases at J, with 10 bases between the two ends. Per germline, CDR1 SGHTA and CDR2 FQGNSA. CDR3 length: 12 amino acids. The CDR3 spells CASSLDGSGQYF. The CDR3 nucleotides read TGTGCCAGCAGCTTAGATGGGTCCGGGCAGTACTTC. Full variable domain (missing parts from reference TRBV7-2 and TRBJ2-7): GAGVSQSPSNKVTEKGKDVELRCDPISGHTALYWYRQSLGQGLEFLIYFQGNSAPDKSGLPSDRFSAERTGGSVSTLTIQRTQQEDSAVYLCASSLDGSGQYFGPGTRLTVT.

This clonotype was counted ten times or more. This sequence joins TRBV5-1 and TRBJ1-2, with D uncertain. The CDR3 length is 13 residues. With 0 bases removed from V and 8 bases from J, the gap between germline ends came to 11 bases. The germline CDR1 and CDR2 sequences are SGHRS and YFSETQ. CDR3 sequence: CASSLVPGEGYTF. The CDR3 coding sequence is TGCGCCAGCAGCTTGGTCCCGGGTGAAGGCTACACCTTC.

This clonotype was seen more than once but under ten times. This rearrangement joins TRBV20-1 to TRBJ1-2; D ambiguous. Deletions cut 7 bases from V and 1 base from J, with 13 bases between. The length of the CDR3 is 13 residues. From germline, CDR1 is DFQATT and CDR2 SNEGSKA (reference sequence). CDR3 nucleotides: TGCAGTGGGGGTGGCGGGATTAACTATGGCTACACCTTC. Its translation: CSGGGGINYGYTF.

This clonotype occurred many times. The chain recombines TRBV5-1 with TRBJ2-2; 7 nucleotides agree with TRBD1. V trimming: 0 bases; J trimming: 10 bases; junction bases outside the gene matches: 9. Germline CDR1 and CDR2: SGHRS and YFSETQ. The CDR3 spans 15 residues. Here the CDR3 DNA reads TGCGCCAGCAGCTTGGCTGAGACAGGGATTCTGGAGCTGTTTTTT. This encodes CASSLAETGILELFF. The entire variable domain, with the rest obtained from reference TRBV5-1 and TRBJ2-2, is as follows: KAGVTQTPRYLIKTRGQQVTLSCSPISGHRSVSWYQQTPGQGLQFLFEYFSETQRNKGNFPGRFSGRQFSNSRSEMNVSTLELGDSALYLCASSLAETGILELFFGEGSRLTVL.

This clonotype was seen repeatedly, ten times or more. This chain joins TRBV9 and TRBJ1-6, with D tentatively TRBD1 (5 bases). The ends were cut back, 2 bases at V and 6 bases at J, with 9 bases in the middle. The CDR3 is 14 residues long. Germline CDR1 reads SGDLS; CDR2 reads YYNGEE. As DNA, the CDR3 is TGTGCCAGCAGCGTTGGGGGAAGTAATTCACCCCTCCACTTT. Its protein is CASSVGGSNSPLHF. Together with reference TRBV9 and TRBJ1-6, the CDR3 gives the full variable domain: DSGVTQTPKHLITATGQRVTLRCSPRSGDLSVYWYQQSLDQGLQFLIQYYNGEERAKGNILERFSAQQFPDLHSELNLSSLELGDSALYFCASSVGGSNSPLHFGNGTRLTVT.

V is TRBV5-1 and J is TRBJ2-5, with 8 bases lining up with TRBD2. Germline trimming cut 1 base from V and 2 bases from J; bases unmatched to any gene: 7. Per germline, CDR1 SGHRS and CDR2 YFSETQ. The CDR3 spans 16 residues. DNA for the CDR3: TGCGCCAGCAGCTTGATCCGCGGGGGGATTCAAGAGACCCAGTACTTC. Translating it yields CASSLIRGGIQETQYF.